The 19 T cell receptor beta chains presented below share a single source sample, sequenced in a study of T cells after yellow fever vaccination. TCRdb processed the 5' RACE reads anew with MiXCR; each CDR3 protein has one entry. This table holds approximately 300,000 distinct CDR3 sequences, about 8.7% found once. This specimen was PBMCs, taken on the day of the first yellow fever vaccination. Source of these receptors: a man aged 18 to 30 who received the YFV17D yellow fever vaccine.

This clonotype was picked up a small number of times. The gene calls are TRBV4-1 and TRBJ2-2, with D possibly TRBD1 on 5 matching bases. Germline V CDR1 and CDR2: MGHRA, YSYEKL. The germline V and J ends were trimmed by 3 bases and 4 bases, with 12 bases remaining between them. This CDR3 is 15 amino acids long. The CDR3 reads CASSHPLRATGELFF. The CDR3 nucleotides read TGCGCCAGCAGCCACCCACTCAGGGCCACCGGGGAGCTGTTTTTT.

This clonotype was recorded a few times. CDR3 sequence: CASSVDWGVGDEQFF. DNA for the CDR3: TGTGCCAGCAGCGTAGATTGGGGGGTGGGGGATGAGCAGTTCTTC. The rearrangement joins TRBV9 to TRBJ2-1; TRBD2 might be the D (6 bases). The ends were cut back, 0 bases at V and 8 bases at J, with 15 bases in the middle. Germline loops: CDR1 SGDLS, CDR2 YYNGEE. The CDR3 has 15 amino acids.

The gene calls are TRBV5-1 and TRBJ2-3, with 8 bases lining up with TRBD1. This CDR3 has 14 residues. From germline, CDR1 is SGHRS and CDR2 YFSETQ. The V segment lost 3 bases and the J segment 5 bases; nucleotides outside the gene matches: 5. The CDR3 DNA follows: TGCGCCAGCAGCTGGGGACAGGCAGAAGATACGCAGTATTTT. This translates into CASSWGQAEDTQYF.

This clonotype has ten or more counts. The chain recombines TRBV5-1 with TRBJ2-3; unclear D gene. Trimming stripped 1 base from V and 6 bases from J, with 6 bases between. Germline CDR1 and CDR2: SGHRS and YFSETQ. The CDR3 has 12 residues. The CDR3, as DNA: TGCGCCAGCAGCTTGACGCCGGATACGCAGTATTTT. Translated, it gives CASSLTPDTQYF.

In DNA form, the CDR3 reads TGTGCCAGCAGTTACTCAAGAGGACAGATAAAGCAGTTCTTC. Protein product: CASSYSRGQIKQFF. The chain carries TRBV6-2 or TRBV6-3 and TRBJ2-1; TRBD1 might be the D (6 bases). The CDR3 extends over 14 amino acids. Germline CDR1 reads MNHEY; CDR2 reads SVGEGT. V shed 0 bases and J shed 11 bases, with 14 bases lying between them.

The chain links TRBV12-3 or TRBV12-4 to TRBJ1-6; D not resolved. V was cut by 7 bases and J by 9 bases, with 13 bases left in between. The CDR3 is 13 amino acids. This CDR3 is CASMFSLGSPLHF. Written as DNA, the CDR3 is TGTGCCAGCATGTTTAGTTTGGGTTCACCCCTCCACTTT.

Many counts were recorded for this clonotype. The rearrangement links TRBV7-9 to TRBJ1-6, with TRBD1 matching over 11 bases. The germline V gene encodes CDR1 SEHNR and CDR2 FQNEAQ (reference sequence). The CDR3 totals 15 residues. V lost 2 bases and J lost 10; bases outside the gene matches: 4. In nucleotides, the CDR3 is TGTGCCAGCAGCTTAATGGGGACAGGGGGGTCACCCCTCCACTTT. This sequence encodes CASSLMGTGGSPLHF.

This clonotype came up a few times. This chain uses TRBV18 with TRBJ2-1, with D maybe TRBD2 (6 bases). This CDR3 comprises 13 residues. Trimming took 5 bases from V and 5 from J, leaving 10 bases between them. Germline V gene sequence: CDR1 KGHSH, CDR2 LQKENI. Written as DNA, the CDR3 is TGTGCCAGCTCATCGGGACTTGACAATGAGCAGTTCTTC. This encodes CASSSGLDNEQFF.

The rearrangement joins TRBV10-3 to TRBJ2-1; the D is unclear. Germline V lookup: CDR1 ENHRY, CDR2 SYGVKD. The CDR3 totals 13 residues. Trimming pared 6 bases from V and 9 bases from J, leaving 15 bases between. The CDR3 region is CAISAWPAPEQFF. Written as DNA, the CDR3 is TGTGCCATCAGCGCCTGGCCGGCGCCTGAGCAGTTCTTC.

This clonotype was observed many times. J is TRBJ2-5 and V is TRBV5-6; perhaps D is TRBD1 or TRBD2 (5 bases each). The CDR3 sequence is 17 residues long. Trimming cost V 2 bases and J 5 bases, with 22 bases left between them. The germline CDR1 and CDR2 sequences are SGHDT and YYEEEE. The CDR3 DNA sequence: TGTGCCAGCAGCTTTCCTCGGGACGGCGTTCCCGGGGAGACCCAGTACTTC. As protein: CASSFPRDGVPGETQYF. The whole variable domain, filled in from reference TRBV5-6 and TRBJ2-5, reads DAGVTQSPTHLIKTRGQQVTLRCSPKSGHDTVSWYQQALGQGPQFIFQYYEEEERQRGNFPDRFSGHQFPNYSSELNVNALLLGDSALYLCASSFPRDGVPGETQYFGPGTRLLVL.

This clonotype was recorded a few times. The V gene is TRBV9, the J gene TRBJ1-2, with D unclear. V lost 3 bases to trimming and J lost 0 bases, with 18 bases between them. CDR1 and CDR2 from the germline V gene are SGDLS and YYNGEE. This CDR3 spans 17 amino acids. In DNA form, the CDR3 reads TGTGCCAGCAGCGCTCCTCTTAATACCAGACCTAACTATGGCTACACCTTC. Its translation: CASSAPLNTRPNYGYTF.

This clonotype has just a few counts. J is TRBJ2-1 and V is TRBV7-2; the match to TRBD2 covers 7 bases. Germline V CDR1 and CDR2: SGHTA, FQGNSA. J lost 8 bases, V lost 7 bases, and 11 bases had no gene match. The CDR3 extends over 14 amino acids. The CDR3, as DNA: TGTGCCAGCACCGGTGGGGGGGGGTTCTATGAGCAGTTCTTC. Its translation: CASTGGGGFYEQFF.

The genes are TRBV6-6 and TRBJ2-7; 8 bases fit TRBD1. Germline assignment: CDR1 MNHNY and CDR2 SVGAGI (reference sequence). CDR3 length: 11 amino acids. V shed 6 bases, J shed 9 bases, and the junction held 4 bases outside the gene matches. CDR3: CASRQGARQYV. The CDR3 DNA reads TGTGCCAGCAGGCAGGGGGCTCGGCAGTACGTC.

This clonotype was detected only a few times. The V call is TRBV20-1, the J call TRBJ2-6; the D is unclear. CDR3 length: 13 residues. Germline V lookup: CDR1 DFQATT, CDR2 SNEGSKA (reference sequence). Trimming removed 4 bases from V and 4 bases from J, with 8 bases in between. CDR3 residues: CSAIHGGANVLTF. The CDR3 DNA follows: TGCAGTGCTATCCATGGGGGGGCCAACGTCCTGACTTTC.

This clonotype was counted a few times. CDR3 sequence: CASSRQDRNTEAFF. The DNA for the CDR3 is TGCGCCAGCAGCCGACAGGACCGGAACACTGAAGCTTTCTTT. The rearrangement joins TRBV4-1 to TRBJ1-1; tentative D call: TRBD1 (6 bases). Between the trimmed V and J ends, which lost 4 bases and 1 base, there was a span of 10 bases. The germline V gene encodes CDR1 MGHRA and CDR2 YSYEKL. This CDR3 contains 14 residues.

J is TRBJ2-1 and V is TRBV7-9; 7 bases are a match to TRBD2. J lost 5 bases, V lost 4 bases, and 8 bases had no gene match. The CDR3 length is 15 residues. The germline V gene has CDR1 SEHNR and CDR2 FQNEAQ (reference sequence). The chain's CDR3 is CASSSPGLPHNEQFF. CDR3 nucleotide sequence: TGTGCCAGCAGCTCCCCGGGACTACCGCACAATGAGCAGTTCTTC.

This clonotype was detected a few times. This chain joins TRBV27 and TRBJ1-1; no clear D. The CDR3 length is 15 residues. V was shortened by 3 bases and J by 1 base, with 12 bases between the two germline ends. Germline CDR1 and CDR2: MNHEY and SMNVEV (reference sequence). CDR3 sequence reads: CASSFPPPRNTEAFF. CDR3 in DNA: TGTGCCAGCAGTTTTCCCCCCCCAAGGAACACTGAAGCTTTCTTT.

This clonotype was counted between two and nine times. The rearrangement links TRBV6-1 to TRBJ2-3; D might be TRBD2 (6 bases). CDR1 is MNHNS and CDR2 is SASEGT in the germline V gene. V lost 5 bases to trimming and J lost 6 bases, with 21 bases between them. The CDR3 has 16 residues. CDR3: CASSPQGGRVWDTQYF. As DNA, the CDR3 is TGTGCCAGCAGTCCTCAGGGAGGCAGGGTTTGGGATACGCAGTATTTT.

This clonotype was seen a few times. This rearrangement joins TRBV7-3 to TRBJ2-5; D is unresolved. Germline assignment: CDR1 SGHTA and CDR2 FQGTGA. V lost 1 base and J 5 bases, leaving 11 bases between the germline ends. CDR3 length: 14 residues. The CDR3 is CASSLNAGSETQYF. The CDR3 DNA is TGTGCCAGCAGCTTAAATGCAGGTTCGGAGACCCAGTACTTC.